The 12 T cell receptor beta chains given below trace back to one sample, sequenced in a study of T cells in Graves' hyperthyroidism and ophthalmopathy. The investigators amplified TCR beta CDR3 regions from RNA transcripts. The TCR CDR3 was amplified in a first-round RT-PCR using the HTBI primer set. TCRdb passed the multiplex PCR reads through MiXCR, listing each CDR3 protein once. This table has 490,000 or so distinct CDR3 sequences, approximately 23% appearing once. Sequences were obtained from blood. The receptors stem from an older woman with Graves' ophthalmopathy.

A few counts support this clonotype. J is TRBJ1-1 and V is TRBV20-1; unclear D gene. V gave up 6 bases and J gave up 6 bases, with 17 bases separating them. Germline V gives CDR1 DFQATT, CDR2 SNEGSKA (reference sequence). This CDR3 region has 13 residues. CDR3 sequence: CSARPSGSSEAFF. CDR3 nucleotides: TGCAGTGCCCGCCCTTCAGGTTCTTCTGAAGCTTTCTTT.

This clonotype has only a few counts. The chain carries TRBV24-1 and TRBJ2-7; D unclear. The J call may be wrong; the DNA end is better matched by TRBJ2-1. CDR1 and CDR2 from the germline V gene are KGHDR and SFDVKD. The CDR3 has 13 amino acids. The CDR3 DNA sequence: TGTGCCACCAGTGATCCCCCCGGTTACGAGCAGTTCTTC. This translates into CATSDPPGYEQFF.

As to this clonotype: A much larger clone differs by one base, so this may be a read error. Because it lacks the conserved phenylalanine or tryptophan at the end, this CDR3 is likely a read error. The V call is TRBV11-2, the J call TRBJ2-7; 9 bases map to TRBD2. The V and J ends lost 6 bases and 0 bases, in that order; junction bases with no gene match: 6. The CDR3 extends over 15 amino acids. Germline CDR1 is SGHAT and CDR2 is FQNNGV. In DNA, the CDR3 is TGTGCCAGCAGTCCCCTAGCGGGAAGCTCCTACGAGCAGTACCTC. It encodes CASSPLAGSSYEQYL.

V is TRBV15 and J is TRBJ2-1; 9 nucleotides agree with TRBD1. The V gene end was trimmed by 0 bases and the J gene end by 7 bases; junction bases not matched to a gene: 10. The CDR3 is 17 residues long. Germline V gene data show CDR1 as LNHNV and CDR2 as YYDKDF (reference sequence). The CDR3 sequence: CATSRDFGTGSMNEQFF. The CDR3 nucleotides read TGTGCCACCAGCAGAGACTTTGGGACAGGGTCAATGAATGAGCAGTTCTTC. Variable domain in full (rest from reference TRBV15 and TRBJ2-1): DAMVIQNPRYQVTQFGKPVTLSCSQTLNHNVMYWYQQKSSQAPKLLFHYYDKDFNNEADTPDNFQSRRPNTSFCFLDIRSPGLGDTAMYLCATSRDFGTGSMNEQFFGPGTRLTVL.

This clonotype has only a few counts. J is TRBJ2-2 and V is TRBV5-1, with unresolved D. CDR1 is SGHRS, CDR2 YFSETQ, per germline. V dropped 2 bases and J dropped 2 bases, with 10 bases sitting between them. This CDR3 has 15 residues. The CDR3 nucleotides read TGCGCCAGCAGCTTTGGACCGCAAAACACCGGGGAGCTGTTTTTT. This gives the protein CASSFGPQNTGELFF. Full variable domain (remainder filled in from reference TRBV5-1 and TRBJ2-2): KAGVTQTPRYLIKTRGQQVTLSCSPISGHRSVSWYQQTPGQGLQFLFEYFSETQRNKGNFPGRFSGRQFSNSRSEMNVSTLELGDSALYLCASSFGPQNTGELFFGEGSRLTVL.

The V and J genes are TRBV29-1 and TRBJ2-7; possible D gene TRBD2, 5 bases. The CDR3 runs to 16 residues. The V and J ends lost 7 bases and 0 bases respectively, with 22 bases between them. Germline V gene lookup returns CDR1 SQVTM and CDR2 ANQGSEA. The CDR3 reads CSGSGGDMGRSYEQYF. The CDR3, as DNA: TGCAGCGGCTCAGGAGGAGATATGGGCCGCTCCTACGAGCAGTACTTC.

V gene TRBV6-4 combines with J gene TRBJ2-7; a possible D gene is TRBD2 (6 bases). Germline V gene lookup returns CDR1 MRHNA and CDR2 SNTAGT. The germline V and J ends were trimmed by 6 bases and 7 bases, with 16 bases remaining between them. This CDR3 comprises 13 residues. In DNA form, the CDR3 reads TGTGCCAGCAGCTTTAGCGGAAACAATGAGCAGTACTTC. As protein: CASSFSGNNEQYF.

This clonotype came up a few times. J is TRBJ2-7 and V is TRBV6-2 or TRBV6-3; 8 nucleotides align to TRBD2. Trimming removed 5 bases from V and 2 bases from J; junction bases left unmatched: 8. The CDR3 consists of 15 residues. The germline V gene encodes CDR1 MNHEY and CDR2 SVGEGT. CDR3 bases: TGTGCCAGCAGTCCAACTAGCGGTCAAACCTACGAGCAGTACTTC. Amino acid sequence: CASSPTSGQTYEQYF.

V and J are TRBV20-1 and TRBJ2-5; 13 bases line up with TRBD2. The ends lost 3 bases at V and 4 bases at J; junction bases unmatched: 8. Germline V lookup: CDR1 DFQATT, CDR2 SNEGSKA (reference sequence). The CDR3 has 16 residues. CDR3 sequence reads: CSASTRTSGSGETQYF. CDR3 nucleotides: TGCAGTGCTAGTACCAGGACTAGCGGGAGCGGAGAGACCCAGTACTTC.

The chain joins TRBV20-1 to TRBJ1-1; TRBD1 might be the D (5 bases). V gave up 1 base and J gave up 5 bases, with 17 bases separating them. Looked up from germline, CDR1 is DFQATT and CDR2 is SNEGSKA (reference sequence). The CDR3 spans 15 residues. CDR3 residues: CSARALDTKGTEAFF. The CDR3 region has the DNA TGCAGTGCTAGAGCTCTGGACACAAAGGGTACTGAAGCTTTCTTT.

The count of this clonotype is one. The chain joins TRBV10-3 to TRBJ2-7; a possible D gene is TRBD2 (7 bases). CDR1 is ENHRY, CDR2 SYGVKD, per germline. The germline V and J ends were trimmed by 8 bases and 6 bases, with 11 bases remaining between them. There are 11 residues in the CDR3. CDR3 sequence (DNA): TGTGCCATCGGGGGAGGGGGCGAGCAGTACTTC. This sequence encodes CAIGGGGEQYF.

The V and J genes are TRBV6-1 and TRBJ2-1, with 11 bases that match TRBD2. With V trimmed by 6 bases and J by 9 bases, 10 bases remained unmatched. The length of the CDR3 is 15 residues. The germline gives CDR1 MNHNS, CDR2 SASEGT. CDR3 protein: CASRLGLAGRSEQFF. The CDR3 DNA reads as TGTGCCAGCAGACTCGGACTAGCGGGCCGGAGTGAGCAGTTCTTC.